These T cell receptor beta chains were read from a single sample in a study of blood T cell repertoires in COVID-19. Some clones are missing from TCRdb's copy, which holds only in-frame ones; the method was immunoSEQ multiplex PCR. This sample has roughly 250,000 clones; roughly 90% occur once, and the top ten carry about an eighth. The sequenced sample was peripheral blood. Source of these receptors: a woman aged 30 to 39 with COVID-19, enrolled during active disease. Both conserved end residues are part of each CDR3. A D gene is named only where the DNA matches it firmly. Size tells how often a clone was seen (once, few, many) or the class of an expanded clone, and some rows leave it out.

clone_size | d_call | j_call | v_call | cdr3_nt | cdr3_aa
NA | TRBD2 | TRBJ2-1 | TRBV5-6 | TGTGCCAGCAGCAGCGGGGATCGGGGAACCCACTACAATGAGCAGTTCTTC | CASSSGDRGTHYNEQFF
NA | NA | TRBJ1-6 | TRBV5-6 | TGTGCCAGCAGCGTCCCTCTATCGCCCCTCCACTTT | CASSVPLSPLHF
once | NA | TRBJ2-7 | TRBV7-6 | TGTGCCAGCAGCATAGAGGACGGAGGCCCCTTCGAGCAGTACTTC | CASSIEDGGPFEQYF
NA | NA | TRBJ2-2 | TRBV5-4 | TGTGCCAGCAGCTTGGGGACGGGAGTCGGGGAGCTGTTTTTT | CASSLGTGVGELFF
NA | NA | TRBJ2-1 | TRBV12-3/TRBV12-4 | TGTGCCAGCTTACTAAACTCCTACAATGAGCAGTTCTTC | CASLLNSYNEQFF
NA | NA | TRBJ1-3 | TRBV9 | TGTGCCAGCAGCGGAGGATCTCGCTCTGGAAACACCATATATTTT | CASSGGSRSGNTIYF
NA | TRBD1 | TRBJ1-2 | TRBV6-5 | TGTGCCAGCAGAAAAACAGGGGCCTATGGCTATGGCTACACCTTC | CASRKTGAYGYGYTF
NA | NA | TRBJ1-1 | TRBV7-4 | TGTGCCAGCAGCGAGCTTATTGTGAACACTGAAGCTTTCTTT | CASSELIVNTEAFF
NA | TRBD1 | TRBJ1-2 | TRBV4-1 | TGCGCCAGCAGCCAACCGGGACAGGGGGCGGTTGGCTACACCTTC | CASSQPGQGAVGYTF
NA | NA | TRBJ1-5 | TRBV7-9 | TGTGCCAGCAGCTTAGAAGGGCAGGGGCAGCCCCAGCATTTT | CASSLEGQGQPQHF
NA | NA | TRBJ1-1 | TRBV13 | TGTGCCAGCAGCTTAGGATTGTTCGGGGAAACGAACACTGAAGCTTTCTTT | CASSLGLFGETNTEAFF
few | NA | TRBJ1-1 | TRBV3-1/TRBV3-2 | TGTGCCAGCAGCCAGCGACAGGCGAACACTGAAGCTTTCTTT | CASSQRQANTEAFF
NA | NA | TRBJ2-2 | TRBV6-1 | TGTGCCAGCAGTGATCAGGGCTATATGAACACCGGGGAGCTGTTTTTT | CASSDQGYMNTGELFF
NA | NA | TRBJ1-5 | TRBV12-5 | TGTGCTAGTGGACTCTATAGCAATCAGCCCCAGCATTTT | CASGLYSNQPQHF
few | NA | TRBJ1-2 | TRBV4-2 | TGTGCCAGCAGCCAAGACGGAGGTTTTGGGGGCTACACCTTC | CASSQDGGFGGYTF
NA | TRBD1 | TRBJ2-1 | TRBV29-1 | TGCAGCGTTGCGCAGGGGGCGCGGAATGAGCAGTTCTTC | CSVAQGARNEQFF
NA | TRBD1 | TRBJ2-1 | TRBV7-2 | TGTGCCAGCAGCCTTATGGGACAGGGGGCCTACAATGAGCAGTTCTTC | CASSLMGQGAYNEQFF
NA | TRBD2 | TRBJ2-3 | TRBV3-1/TRBV3-2 | TGTGCCAGCAGCCAACGACCCCCCGGACTAGCGGATAGCACAGATACGCAGTATTTT | CASSQRPPGLADSTDTQYF
NA | TRBD2 | TRBJ2-5 | TRBV12-5 | TGTGCTAGTAACCTAGCGGGGGGACAAGAGACCCAGTACTTC | CASNLAGGQETQYF
NA | NA | TRBJ1-1 | TRBV7-2 | TGTGCCAGCAGCTTAGTTGCGGGGGGGAACACTGAAGCTTTCTTT | CASSLVAGGNTEAFF
once | TRBD1 | TRBJ1-5 | TRBV5-6 | TGTGCCAGCAGCTCCGGACAGGGGTATCAGCCCCAGCATTTT | CASSSGQGYQPQHF
once | NA | TRBJ2-7 | TRBV10-3 | TGTGCCCATCAAGCAGACAGACACTACGAGCAGTACTTC | CAHQADRHYEQYF
NA | TRBD2 | TRBJ2-1 | TRBV12-5 | TGTGCTAGTGGATTAGCGGGGGGCGGAGTTGGGCAGTTCTTC | CASGLAGGGVGQFF
NA | NA | TRBJ2-7 | TRBV11-2 | TGTGCCAGCAGCTCCCTGGCTTACGAGCAGTACTTC | CASSSLAYEQYF
NA | NA | TRBJ1-6 | TRBV6-6 | TGTGCCAGCAGTTTAGGGGATAGTTTGAGACCCCTCCACTTT | CASSLGDSLRPLHF
few | NA | TRBJ2-1 | TRBV6-5 | TGTGCCAGCAGCCAAGGGGGTATCAATGAGCAGTTCTTC | CASSQGGINEQFF
NA | TRBD1 | TRBJ2-3 | TRBV7-9 | TGTGCCAGCAGCTTACCCCCTCCTAAGACAGGGATGTTGTTCGATACGCAGTATTTT | CASSLPPPKTGMLFDTQYF
NA | TRBD2 | TRBJ2-5 | TRBV3-1/TRBV3-2 | TGTGCCAGCAGCCTCTCCGAGCGGGGCGTAGAGACCCAGTACTTC | CASSLSERGVETQYF
NA | TRBD1 | TRBJ2-7 | TRBV7-9 | TGTGCCAGCAGCACACAGGGGGCAACGGGAGAGCAGTACTTC | CASSTQGATGEQYF
NA | NA | TRBJ1-6 | TRBV11-2 | TGTGCCAGCAGCTTAGCAGGGGCTCCTAATTCACCCCTCCACTTT | CASSLAGAPNSPLHF
NA | NA | TRBJ1-3 | TRBV5-1 | TGCGCCAGCAGCTTGGGTACAGGGACAAACACCATATATTTT | CASSLGTGTNTIYF
NA | TRBD1 | TRBJ2-3 | TRBV19 | TGTGCCAGTAGTTGGACAGGGGGGAGCAATACGCAGTATTTT | CASSWTGGSNTQYF
NA | TRBD2 | TRBJ2-5 | TRBV11-2 | TGTGCCAGCAGCTTAGTGGGGGGGGGAAACCAAGAGACCCAGTACTTC | CASSLVGGGNQETQYF
NA | TRBD2 | TRBJ2-5 | TRBV24-1 | TGTGCCACCAGTGATCCTGCCCCTCTAGCGGGGCGAGAGACCCAGTACTTC | CATSDPAPLAGRETQYF
NA | TRBD2 | TRBJ2-3 | TRBV5-8 | TGTGCCAGCAGGTTAGCGGGGGGCCAAGATACGCAGTATTTT | CASRLAGGQDTQYF
NA | NA | TRBJ2-6 | TRBV3-1/TRBV3-2 | TGTGCCAGCAGCCTGTTTTGGAAAGGGAACAGGAACTCTGGGGCCAACGTCCTGACTTTC | CASSLFWKGNRNSGANVLTF
NA | TRBD1 | TRBJ1-6 | TRBV6-5 | TGTGCCAGCAGGACGGACAGGTTGAATTCACCCCTCCACTTT | CASRTDRLNSPLHF
NA | TRBD1 | TRBJ1-2 | TRBV4-1 | TGCGCCAGCAGCCAAGGGACAGGGAGCTATGGCTACACCTTC | CASSQGTGSYGYTF
NA | NA | TRBJ2-7 | TRBV28 | TGTGCCAGCAGTTTTTCCAGTAACAACTACGAGCAGTACTTC | CASSFSSNNYEQYF
NA | TRBD1 | TRBJ1-4 | TRBV4-1 | TGCGCCAGCAGCCACCTACAGGGGGAGAAACTGTTTTTT | CASSHLQGEKLFF
few | TRBD2 | TRBJ2-2 | TRBV7-9 | TGTGCCAGCAGCTCTAGCGGGGGGTCGCGAGGCACCGGGGAGCTGTTTTTT | CASSSSGGSRGTGELFF
NA | NA | TRBJ2-1 | TRBV7-6 | TGTGCCAGCAGCCGGAGCGGAGATGAGCAGTTCTTC | CASSRSGDEQFF
NA | NA | TRBJ2-1 | TRBV10-1 | TGCGCCAGCAGTGAGTCGGTCGGGAACGAGCAGTTCTTC | CASSESVGNEQFF
NA | NA | TRBJ1-3 | TRBV19 | TGTGCCAGTTACCCCGGGGAGTTATCCCGAAGCTCTGGAAACACCATATATTTT | CASYPGELSRSSGNTIYF
NA | NA | TRBJ1-2 | TRBV6-5 | TGTGCCAGCAGTTACTCGAGAGGCTACACCTTC | CASSYSRGYTF
NA | NA | TRBJ1-1 | TRBV5-1 | TGCGCCAGCAGCTTGGGCAGGGTTACTGAAGCTTTCTTT | CASSLGRVTEAFF
NA | NA | TRBJ2-2 | TRBV6-6 | TGTGCCAGCAGTTGGTCGGTCACCGGGGAGCTGTTTTTT | CASSWSVTGELFF
NA | NA | TRBJ2-1 | TRBV11-2 | TGTGCCAGCAGCTTAGGACTAGTTGCTGAGCAGTTCTTC | CASSLGLVAEQFF
once | NA | TRBJ2-7 | TRBV6-1 | TGTGCCAGCAGTGAGGCGGGTCCGTCCTACGAGCAGTACTTC | CASSEAGPSYEQYF
few | NA | TRBJ1-2 | TRBV7-9 | TGTGCCAGCAGCTACGGTCGGGACTATGGCTACACCTTC | CASSYGRDYGYTF
NA | NA | TRBJ1-1 | TRBV5-5 | TGTGCCAGCAGCTCGCCCGCGGGGGTGGGCACTGAAGCTTTCTTT | CASSSPAGVGTEAFF
NA | NA | TRBJ2-5 | TRBV5-1 | TGCGCCAGCAGCCCGATCGTAGCGTCCGGGGCCCAGTACTTC | CASSPIVASGAQYF
NA | TRBD1 | TRBJ2-4 | TRBV14 | TGTGCCAGCAGCCAAGGGTCCCTATACAGGGGGCGACCCAAAAACATTCAGTACTTC | CASSQGSLYRGRPKNIQYF
NA | NA | TRBJ1-2 | TRBV28 | TGTGCCAGCAGCACTTGGGGCCACTATGGCTACACCTTC | CASSTWGHYGYTF